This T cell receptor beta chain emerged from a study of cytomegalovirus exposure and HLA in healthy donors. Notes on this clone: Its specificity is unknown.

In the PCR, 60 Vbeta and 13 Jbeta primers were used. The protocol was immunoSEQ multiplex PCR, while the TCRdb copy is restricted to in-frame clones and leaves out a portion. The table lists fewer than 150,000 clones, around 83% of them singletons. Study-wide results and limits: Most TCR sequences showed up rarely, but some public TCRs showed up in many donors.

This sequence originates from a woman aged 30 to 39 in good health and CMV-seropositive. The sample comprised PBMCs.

DNA of the CDR3: TGTGCCAGCAGTGGGACTAGTCGGAACACTGAAGCTTTCTTT. This translates into CASSGTSRNTEAFF. This chain uses TRBV2 with TRBJ1-1; D is unresolved. Germline assignment: CDR1 SNHLY and CDR2 FYNNEI. The CDR3 runs to 14 residues. V was trimmed by 4 bases and J by 1 base, leaving 10 bases between them.